This T cell receptor beta chain was sequenced during a study of blood T cell repertoires in COVID-19. V lost 1 base, J lost 6 bases, and 11 bases stayed unmatched. The CDR3 contains 18 residues. Germline V gene sequence: CDR1 MGHRA, CDR2 YSYEKL. Assay used: immunoSEQ multiplex PCR; TCRdb lists only in-frame clones, some missing. This sample has 60,000 to 65,000 clones, with more than 65% found just once. The source of this sequence is a human donor in a cohort sampled during active COVID-19. The genes are TRBV4-1 and TRBJ2-1, with TRBD2 identical over 11 bases. Sequenced: peripheral blood. CDR3 DNA: TGCGCCAGCAGCCAAGTATTCTCGGCGACTAGCGGGATCAATGAGCAGTTCTTC. Its protein is CASSQVFSATSGINEQFF.